This T cell receptor beta chain was identified during a study of regulatory T cells in long-lasting Graves disease. Study-level results: Persistent Graves' patients showed a TCR diversity that was lower than that of newly diagnosed ones.

A remark on this clonotype: Its antigen remains unidentified.

The time point is: newly diagnosed GD, antithyroid drugs for less than 3 months. The TCR library was made from RNA extracted from PBMCs. iRepertoire HTBI primers and Arm-PCR of CDR3 regions built TCR beta libraries. Authors' data handling: Spanning all samples, the identified segments comprised around 62 TRBV and about 13 TRBJ. TCRdb reanalysed the multiplex PCR reads using MiXCR and keeps one entry per CDR3 protein. These V and J calls are TCRdb output, not the study's own analysis. This sample has roughly 380,000 distinct CDR3 sequences, with 16% found just once. The V gene end was trimmed by 2 bases and the J gene end by 4 bases; junction bases not matched to a gene: 3. Germline-derived CDR1 and CDR2 are DFQATT and SNEGSKA (reference sequence). CDR3 length equals 13 residues. These same data were also listed under a study on T cells in Graves' hyperthyroidism and ophthalmopathy. That work adds: Patients between 18 and 65 years old had hyperthyroidism, newly diagnosed and lasting under 2 months.

The specimen was peripheral blood mononuclear cells (PBMCs), collected at new diagnosis, from a patient treated with antithyroid drugs. The chain recombines TRBV20-1 with TRBJ1-1, with 8 bases aligning to TRBD1. The TCR comes from a man between 40 and 49 years old with Graves disease. As DNA, the CDR3 is TGCAGTGCTAGAACCACAGGGGGCACTGAAGCTTTCTTT. Translated, it gives CSARTTGGTEAFF.